These 2 T cell receptor beta chains came from one sample sequenced in a study of OX40 agonist ivuxolimab in advanced cancers. Assay used: immunoSEQ multiplex PCR; TCRdb lists only in-frame clones, some missing. Of tens of thousands of clones listed, roughly 90% are singletons. The material was CD4+ or CD8+ T cells sorted from blood, obtained in a trial of the OX40 agonist ivuxolimab. The receptors were gathered from an adult with an advanced solid tumor such as melanoma, head and neck, liver or kidney cancer.

This clone is a singleton in its sample. V usage is TRBV7-2 and J usage is TRBJ2-7; 7 bases align to TRBD1. The CDR3 contains 18 residues. Per the germline V gene, CDR1 is SGHTA and CDR2 is FQGNSA. The junction had 19 bases not matched to a gene; V was cut back by 5 bases and J by 3 bases. CDR3: CASSPIRTGVGIIYEQYF. CDR3 bases: TGTGCCAGCAGCCCCATAAGGACAGGAGTAGGTATAATCTACGAGCAGTACTTC. The whole variable domain, filled in from reference TRBV7-2 and TRBJ2-7, reads GAGVSQSPSNKVTEKGKDVELRCDPISGHTALYWYRQSLGQGLEFLIYFQGNSAPDKSGLPSDRFSAERTGGSVSTLTIQRTQQEDSAVYLCASSPIRTGVGIIYEQYFGPGTRLTVT.

This sequence joins TRBV7-9 and TRBJ2-3; 9 nucleotides agree with TRBD2. This CDR3 region has 16 residues. Germline V gene data show CDR1 as SEHNR and CDR2 as FQNEAQ (reference sequence). The V and J ends lost 6 bases and 5 bases, in that order; junction bases with no gene match: 12. The CDR3 reads CASSSTLAGTQDTQYF. CDR3 sequence (DNA): TGTGCCAGCAGTTCCACTCTAGCGGGGACGCAAGATACGCAGTATTTT.